These 26 T cell receptor beta chains were sequenced from one sample in a study of blood T cell repertoires in COVID-19. TCRdb's copy holds only in-frame clones and misses some; the assay was immunoSEQ multiplex PCR. The sample includes approximately 440,000 clones, around 88% of them seen just once. Sequenced material: peripheral blood. All receptors derive from a woman between 45 and 60 years old with COVID-19, enrolled during active disease.

The chain employs TRBV18 and TRBJ1-5; D gene unclear. The CDR3 covers 13 residues. CDR1 and CDR2 from the germline V gene are KGHSH and LQKENI. Trimming removed 5 bases from V and 2 bases from J, with 7 bases in between. Here the CDR3 reads CASSGEGNQPQHF. As DNA, the CDR3 is TGTGCCAGCTCAGGAGAGGGCAATCAGCCCCAGCATTTT.

The rearrangement uses TRBV6-1 and TRBJ1-1; possible D gene TRBD1, 5 bases. V lost 2 bases to trimming and J lost 5 bases, with 15 bases between them. The CDR3 totals 15 residues. Germline loops: CDR1 MNHNS, CDR2 SASEGT. CDR3 in amino acids: CASSESWGGRTEAFF. The DNA of the CDR3 is TGTGCCAGCAGTGAAAGCTGGGGGGGGAGGACTGAAGCTTTCTTT.

The V gene is TRBV2, the J gene TRBJ2-3; 7 bases map to TRBD1. Germline CDR1 and CDR2: SNHLY and FYNNEI. V shed 3 bases and J 0 bases; nucleotides not matched to a gene: 3. CDR3 size: 15 residues. The CDR3 here is CASSDEGASTDTQYF. As DNA, the CDR3 is TGTGCCAGCAGTGATGAGGGGGCTAGCACAGATACGCAGTATTTT.

The rearrangement joins TRBV6-1 to TRBJ2-4; no clear D. The CDR3 consists of 11 residues. Looked up from germline, CDR1 is MNHNS and CDR2 is SASEGT. V shed 1 base and J shed 15 bases, with 10 bases lying between them. The CDR3 loop is CASSEGQVSYF. The CDR3 nucleotides read TGTGCCAGCAGTGAAGGGCAGGTTTCGTACTTC.

This chain links TRBV21-1 with TRBJ2-7; TRBD2 is the table's D call and was not checked against the DNA. TRBV21-1 is a listed pseudogene. The CDR3 consists of 20 residues. This CDR3 is CASSKVLGLAGAPGSYEQYF. The DNA for the CDR3 is TGTGCCAGCAGCAAAGTTCTGGGACTAGCGGGGGCCCCGGGCTCCTACGAGCAGTACTTC.

The J gene is TRBJ2-7, the V gene TRBV3-1 (or the pseudogene TRBV3-2); 7 bases fit TRBD1. CDR1 is LGHDT, CDR2 YNNKEL, per germline (reference sequence). The CDR3 has 17 residues. V trimming: 0 bases; J trimming: 1 base; junction bases outside the gene matches: 9. The CDR3 DNA is TGTGCCAGCAGCCAAGATAGAGGGGGCTTGGGGTCCTACGAGCAGTACTTC. It specifies CASSQDRGGLGSYEQYF.

The chain joins TRBV5-1 to TRBJ1-2, with 7 bases identical to TRBD1. The length of the CDR3 is 14 residues. From germline, CDR1 is SGHRS and CDR2 YFSETQ. Trimming took 2 bases from V and 2 from J; bases not matched to a gene: 3. In DNA form, the CDR3 reads TGCGCCAGCAGCTTCACGGGACAGAACTATGGCTACACCTTC. This encodes CASSFTGQNYGYTF.

V usage is TRBV19 and J usage is TRBJ1-2, with 8 bases aligning to TRBD1. Germline trimming cut 5 bases from V and 2 bases from J; bases unmatched to any gene: 13. Germline lookup yields CDR1 LNHDA and CDR2 SQIVND (reference sequence). This CDR3 comprises 17 residues. The CDR3 reads CASSAPPTGAHNYGYTF. The CDR3 DNA sequence: TGTGCCAGTAGTGCTCCCCCGACAGGGGCGCACAACTATGGCTACACCTTC.

The chain has TRBV6-6 and TRBJ1-1; D unclear. The CDR3 extends over 12 amino acids. V was pared by 8 bases and J by 6 bases, with 13 bases between. The germline CDR1 and CDR2 sequences are MNHNY and SVGAGI (reference sequence). This chain's CDR3 is CASFGTTAEAFF. In DNA, the CDR3 is TGTGCCAGCTTTGGCACTACGGCTGAAGCTTTCTTT.

V and J are TRBV27 and TRBJ2-7, with TRBD1 identical over 7 bases. This CDR3 is built from 15 residues. Germline CDR1 reads MNHEY; CDR2 reads SMNVEV (reference sequence). The J segment lost 3 bases and the V segment lost 4 bases, leaving 9 bases of the junction unmatched. CDR3 sequence reads: CASSSQQGQGYEQYF. The CDR3 coding sequence is TGTGCCAGCAGTTCCCAACAGGGGCAAGGCTACGAGCAGTACTTC.

This clone was picked up one time. CDR3 sequence: CASSLVRATNEQFF. CDR3 nucleotide sequence: TGTGCCAGCAGCTTAGTGAGAGCAACCAATGAGCAGTTCTTC. The V and J genes are TRBV7-2 and TRBJ2-1; D remains ambiguous. The CDR3 has 14 amino acids. The germline gives CDR1 SGHTA, CDR2 FQGNSA. V was cut by 1 base and J by 6 bases, with 10 bases left in between.

V usage is TRBV2 and J usage is TRBJ1-4; TRBD1 agrees at 7 bases. V lost 6 bases and J lost 3; bases outside the gene matches: 4. CDR1 is SNHLY, CDR2 FYNNEI, per germline. The CDR3 is 14 residues long. The CDR3 nucleotides are TGTGCCAGCAGGGGACAGAGCTCTAATGAAAAACTGTTTTTT. Its translation: CASRGQSSNEKLFF.

This clone has a single count. This CDR3 is CASSSDYTDTQYF. The CDR3 DNA reads as TGTGCCAGCAGTTCAGACTACACAGATACGCAGTATTTT. The V gene is TRBV6-5, the J gene TRBJ2-3; maybe TRBD2 (5 bases). This CDR3 comprises 13 residues. V lost 4 bases and J lost 2, with 7 bases in between. Germline V gene lookup returns CDR1 MNHEY and CDR2 SVGAGI.

This rearrangement joins TRBV30 to TRBJ2-1, with 9 bases matching TRBD1. V was pared by 0 bases and J by 4 bases, with 4 bases of the junction left unmatched. This CDR3 is built from 15 residues. Per germline, CDR1 GTSNPN and CDR2 SVGIG (reference sequence). CDR3 loop: CAWSVPDRGYNEQFF. CDR3 coding DNA: TGTGCCTGGAGTGTCCCCGACAGGGGGTACAATGAGCAGTTCTTC.

This chain links TRBV7-9 with TRBJ1-2, with 8 bases that match TRBD1. The CDR3 length is 14 residues. CDR1 is SEHNR, CDR2 FQNEAQ, per germline (reference sequence). J gave up 2 bases and V 5 bases, and 4 bases lay outside the gene matches. CDR3: CASSATGVNYGYTF. Written as DNA, the CDR3 is TGTGCCAGCAGCGCGACAGGGGTGAACTATGGCTACACCTTC.

The CDR3 protein is CASKEGSHFQAFF. As DNA, the CDR3 is TGTGCCAGTAAGGAGGGGTCCCACTTCCAGGCTTTCTTT. The chain joins TRBV19 to TRBJ1-1; maybe TRBD1 (5 bases). The CDR3 is made up of 13 amino acids. The germline CDR1 and CDR2 sequences are LNHDA and SQIVND (reference sequence). V shed 7 bases and J shed 11 bases, with 20 bases lying between them.

The CDR3 DNA reads TGTGCCAGTAGTGTCCCCGGTCGTGAAAAACTGTTTTTT. Translated: CASSVPGREKLFF. The chain links TRBV19 to TRBJ1-4; D not resolved. The CDR3 consists of 13 residues. Germline V lookup: CDR1 LNHDA, CDR2 SQIVND (reference sequence). Trimming stripped 5 bases from V and 7 bases from J, with 11 bases between.

This chain links TRBV15 with TRBJ2-3; D is ambiguous. CDR3 length: 13 amino acids. Trimming left V 3 bases short and J 7 bases short, with 11 bases between. Germline CDR1 reads LNHNV; CDR2 reads YYDKDF (reference sequence). In DNA form, the CDR3 reads TGTGCCACCAGCAGTACCGGGTCCTATACGCAGTATTTT. This translates into CATSSTGSYTQYF.

The chain is built from TRBV7-3 and TRBJ2-3; 8 bases are shared with TRBD2. This CDR3 comprises 16 residues. V lost 3 bases to trimming and J lost 0 bases; unmatched junction nucleotides: 5. CDR1 is SGHTA and CDR2 is FQGTGA in the germline V gene. The CDR3 bases are TGTGCCAGCAGCTTCCCCGGGGGGGGAAGCACAGATACGCAGTATTTT. This sequence encodes CASSFPGGGSTDTQYF.

The J gene is TRBJ2-2, the V gene TRBV19; tentative D call: TRBD1 (5 bases). The germline V gene has CDR1 LNHDA and CDR2 SQIVND (reference sequence). This CDR3 is 16 amino acids long. V was trimmed by 1 base and J by 5 bases, leaving 14 bases between them. CDR3 protein: CASSIGSGMETGELFF. CDR3 DNA: TGTGCCAGTAGTATAGGCTCAGGGATGGAGACCGGGGAGCTGTTTTTT. Looking up the rest from reference TRBV19 and TRBJ2-2 gives the full variable domain: DGGITQSPKYLFRKEGQNVTLSCEQNLNHDAMYWYRQDPGQGLRLIYYSQIVNDFQKGDIAEGYSVSREKKESFPLTVTSAQKNPTAFYLCASSIGSGMETGELFFGEGSRLTVL.

The rearrangement links TRBV6-5 to TRBJ1-1; tentatively, D is TRBD1 (6 bases). The CDR3 is 14 amino acids. Trimming took 2 bases from V and 3 from J, leaving 10 bases between them. Germline V gives CDR1 MNHEY, CDR2 SVGAGI. CDR3 coding DNA: TGTGCCAGCAGTTACGAGGCAGGGGACACTGAAGCTTTCTTT. Encoded protein: CASSYEAGDTEAFF.

The rearrangement uses TRBV7-8 and TRBJ2-7, with 8 bases aligning to TRBD1. Germline V CDR1 and CDR2: SGHVS, FQNEAQ. The V segment lost 4 bases and the J segment 0 bases; nucleotides outside the gene matches: 8. This CDR3 has 16 amino acids. The CDR3: CASSSRTGKSSYEQYF. The CDR3 DNA is TGTGCCAGCAGCTCCCGGACAGGGAAAAGCTCCTACGAGCAGTACTTC. The full variable domain, with the rest looked up from reference TRBV7-8 and TRBJ2-7, is GAGVSQSPRYKVAKRGQDVALRCDPISGHVSLFWYQQALGQGPEFLTYFQNEAQLDKSGLPSDRFFAERPEGSVSTLKIQRTQQEDSAVYLCASSSRTGKSSYEQYFGPGTRLTVT.

On this clone: In the same sample, other DNA sequences code for this CDR3. CDR3 sequence (DNA): TGTGCCAGCTCACCACGACAGGGAAGGGAGACCCAGTACTTC. This sequence encodes CASSPRQGRETQYF. The chain links TRBV18 to TRBJ2-5; the match to TRBD1 covers 7 bases. After removal of 1 base from V and 5 bases from J, the junction contained 4 bases not matched to a gene. Germline V gene data show CDR1 as KGHSH and CDR2 as LQKENI. The length of the CDR3 is 14 residues. The variable domain in full, with the rest retrieved from reference TRBV18 and TRBJ2-5, is NAGVMQNPRHLVRRRGQEARLRCSPMKGHSHVYWYRQLPEEGLKFMVYLQKENIIDESGMPKERFSAEFPKEGPSILRIQQVVRGDSAAYFCASSPRQGRETQYFGPGTRLLVL.

V usage is TRBV27 and J usage is TRBJ1-3, with unresolved D. This CDR3 contains 21 residues. CDR1 is MNHEY and CDR2 is SMNVEV in the germline V gene (reference sequence). With 0 bases removed from V and 2 bases from J, the gap between germline ends came to 26 bases. The CDR3 protein is CASSLSGGVGLVAVPGNTIYF. The CDR3 DNA is TGTGCCAGCAGTTTATCGGGCGGGGTAGGGTTGGTAGCGGTACCTGGAAACACCATATATTTT.

The rearrangement joins TRBV6-5 to TRBJ2-1, with a weak D call TRBD2 (6 bases). Germline assignment: CDR1 MNHEY and CDR2 SVGAGI. V shed 11 bases and J shed 0 bases, with 14 bases lying between them. The CDR3 sequence is 14 residues long. The CDR3 loop is CAGGLSSSYNEQFF. The CDR3 DNA reads as TGTGCCGGGGGACTTTCCAGCTCCTACAATGAGCAGTTCTTC.

This rearrangement joins TRBV5-1 to TRBJ1-6; D uncertain. CDR3 size: 15 residues. Trimming pared 4 bases from V and 7 bases from J, leaving 15 bases between. Germline V gives CDR1 SGHRS, CDR2 YFSETQ. The CDR3 here is CASSLLDGMNSPLHF. The CDR3, as DNA: TGCGCCAGCAGCCTGCTGGACGGGATGAATTCACCCCTCCACTTT.